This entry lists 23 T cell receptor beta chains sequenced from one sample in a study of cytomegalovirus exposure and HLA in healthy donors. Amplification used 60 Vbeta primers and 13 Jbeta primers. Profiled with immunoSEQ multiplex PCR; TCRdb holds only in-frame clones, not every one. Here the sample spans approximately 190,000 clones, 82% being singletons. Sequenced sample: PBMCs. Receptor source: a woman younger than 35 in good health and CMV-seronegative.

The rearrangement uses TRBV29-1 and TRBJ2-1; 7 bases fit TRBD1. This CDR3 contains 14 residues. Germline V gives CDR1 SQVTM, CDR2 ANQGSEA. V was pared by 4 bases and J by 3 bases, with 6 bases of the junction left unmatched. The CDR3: CSVGDRVFYNEQFF. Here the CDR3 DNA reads TGCAGCGTTGGGGACAGAGTCTTCTACAATGAGCAGTTCTTC.

CDR3 DNA sequence: TGTGCCAGCAGCCAAGATGGACAGGGTAGTCAGCCCCAGCATTTT. Translation: CASSQDGQGSQPQHF. The chain combines TRBV4-2 with TRBJ1-5; 8 positions match TRBD1. The germline gives CDR1 LGHNA, CDR2 YNFKEQ. The CDR3 runs to 15 residues. The junction had 4 bases not matched to a gene; V was cut back by 0 bases and J by 6 bases.

In DNA form, the CDR3 reads TGTGCCAGCAGACCCGGGACAGCCTCCACCGGGGAGCTGTTTTTT. Translating it yields CASRPGTASTGELFF. This rearrangement joins TRBV7-9 to TRBJ2-2, with TRBD1 matching over 7 bases. Germline-derived CDR1 and CDR2 are SEHNR and FQNEAQ (reference sequence). The CDR3 is 15 residues long. The trim removed 6 bases at V and 4 bases at J, leaving 8 bases unmatched.

The CDR3 sequence is CASSLGQGTPQHF. In DNA form, the CDR3 reads TGTGCCAGCAGTCTGGGACAGGGGACGCCCCAGCATTTT. V gene TRBV27 combines with J gene TRBJ1-5; TRBD1 matches 10 bases. CDR1 and CDR2 (germline): MNHEY, SMNVEV (reference sequence). CDR3 length: 13 amino acids. J lost 9 bases, V lost 5 bases, and 4 bases had no gene match.

CDR3 sequence reads: CASLTGEGNTEAFF. In DNA form, the CDR3 reads TGTGCCAGCTTAACGGGGGAGGGGAACACTGAAGCTTTCTTT. This chain links TRBV18 with TRBJ1-1, with D perhaps matching TRBD1 (5 bases). The CDR3 length is 14 residues. V was pared by 7 bases and J by 1 base, with 13 bases between. Germline loops: CDR1 KGHSH, CDR2 LQKENI. The full variable domain, with the rest looked up from reference TRBV18 and TRBJ1-1, is NAGVMQNPRHLVRRRGQEARLRCSPMKGHSHVYWYRQLPEEGLKFMVYLQKENIIDESGMPKERFSAEFPKEGPSILRIQQVVRGDSAAYFCASLTGEGNTEAFFGQGTRLTVV.

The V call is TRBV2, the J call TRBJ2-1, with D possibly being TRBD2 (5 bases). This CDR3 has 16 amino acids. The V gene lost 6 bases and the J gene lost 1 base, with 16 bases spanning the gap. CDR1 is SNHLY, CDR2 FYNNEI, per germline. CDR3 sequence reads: CASSQGGLRSYNEQFF. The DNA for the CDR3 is TGTGCCAGCAGCCAAGGAGGTTTAAGATCCTACAATGAGCAGTTCTTC.

The CDR3 sequence is CSADRGQGYGYTF. DNA for the CDR3: TGCAGCGCCGACAGGGGGCAGGGTTATGGCTACACCTTC. This chain connects TRBV29-1 to TRBJ1-2, with 10 bases fitting TRBD1. The CDR3 sequence is 13 residues long. V was clipped by 7 bases and J by 5 bases; unmatched bases: 7. The germline CDR1 and CDR2 sequences are SQVTM and ANQGSEA.

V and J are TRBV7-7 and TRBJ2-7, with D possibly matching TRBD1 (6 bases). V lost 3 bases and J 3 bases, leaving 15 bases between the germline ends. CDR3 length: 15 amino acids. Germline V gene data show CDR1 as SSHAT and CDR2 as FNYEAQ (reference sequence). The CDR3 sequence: CASSLGRGSHYEQYF. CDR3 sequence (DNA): TGTGCCAGCAGCTTGGGCAGGGGATCCCACTACGAGCAGTACTTC.

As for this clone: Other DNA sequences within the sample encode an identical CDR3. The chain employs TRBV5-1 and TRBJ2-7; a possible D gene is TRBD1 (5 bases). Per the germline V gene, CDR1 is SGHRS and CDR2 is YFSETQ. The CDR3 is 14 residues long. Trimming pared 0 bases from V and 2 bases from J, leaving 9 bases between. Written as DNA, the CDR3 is TGCGCCAGCAGCTTGGGCCTAGGGGCCTACGAGCAGTACTTC. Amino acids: CASSLGLGAYEQYF.

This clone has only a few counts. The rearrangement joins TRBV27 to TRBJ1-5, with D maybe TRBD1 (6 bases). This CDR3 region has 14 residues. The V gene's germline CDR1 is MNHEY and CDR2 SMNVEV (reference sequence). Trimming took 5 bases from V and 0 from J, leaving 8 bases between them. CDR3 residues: CASSDRYSNQPQHF. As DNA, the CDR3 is TGTGCCAGCAGTGACAGGTATAGCAATCAGCCCCAGCATTTT.

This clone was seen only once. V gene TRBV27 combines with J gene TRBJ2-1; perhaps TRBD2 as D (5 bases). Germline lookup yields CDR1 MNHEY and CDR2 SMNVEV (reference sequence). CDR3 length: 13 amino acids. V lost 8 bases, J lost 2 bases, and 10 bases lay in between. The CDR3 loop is CASGYGAYNEQFF. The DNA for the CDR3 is TGTGCCAGCGGATACGGGGCCTACAATGAGCAGTTCTTC.

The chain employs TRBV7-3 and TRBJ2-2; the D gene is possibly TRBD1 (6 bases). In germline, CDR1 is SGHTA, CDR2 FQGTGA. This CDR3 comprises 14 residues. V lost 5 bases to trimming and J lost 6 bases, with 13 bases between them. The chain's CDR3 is CASSPVRGPGELFF. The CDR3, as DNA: TGTGCCAGCAGCCCAGTCAGGGGCCCCGGGGAGCTGTTTTTT.

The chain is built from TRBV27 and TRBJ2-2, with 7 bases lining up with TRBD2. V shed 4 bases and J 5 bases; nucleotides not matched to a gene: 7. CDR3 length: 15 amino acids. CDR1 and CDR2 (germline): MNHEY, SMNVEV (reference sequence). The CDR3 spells CASSSKPGGTGELFF. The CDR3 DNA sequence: TGTGCCAGCAGTTCAAAACCGGGGGGAACCGGGGAGCTGTTTTTT.

The CDR3 nucleotides are TGTGCCAGCAGCTCCCGGGGAAACACTGAAGCTTTCTTT. It translates to CASSSRGNTEAFF. The chain couples TRBV7-8 to TRBJ1-1; D gene unclear. Trimming stripped 4 bases from V and 2 bases from J, with 8 bases between. Germline V gene data show CDR1 as SGHVS and CDR2 as FQNEAQ. The CDR3 extends over 13 amino acids.

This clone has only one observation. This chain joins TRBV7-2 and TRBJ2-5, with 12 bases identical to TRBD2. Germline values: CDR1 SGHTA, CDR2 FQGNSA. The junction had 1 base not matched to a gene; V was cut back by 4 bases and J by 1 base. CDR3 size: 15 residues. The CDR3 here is CASSWTSGAQETQYF. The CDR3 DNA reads TGTGCCAGCAGCTGGACTAGCGGGGCCCAAGAGACCCAGTACTTC.

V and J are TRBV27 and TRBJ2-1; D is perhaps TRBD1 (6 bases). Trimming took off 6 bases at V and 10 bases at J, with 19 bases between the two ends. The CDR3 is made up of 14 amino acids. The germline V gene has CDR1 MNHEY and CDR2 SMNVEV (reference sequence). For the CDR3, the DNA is TGTGCCAGCAGCCCCTGGGGGCAATCTGAGGAGCAGTTCTTC. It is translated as CASSPWGQSEEQFF.

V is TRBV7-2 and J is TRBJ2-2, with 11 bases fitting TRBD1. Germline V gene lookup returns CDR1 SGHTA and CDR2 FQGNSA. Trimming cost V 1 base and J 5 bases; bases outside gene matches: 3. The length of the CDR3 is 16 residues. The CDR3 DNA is TGTGCCAGCAGCTTAGGGGGACAGGGGGTGACCGGGGAGCTGTTTTTT. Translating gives CASSLGGQGVTGELFF.

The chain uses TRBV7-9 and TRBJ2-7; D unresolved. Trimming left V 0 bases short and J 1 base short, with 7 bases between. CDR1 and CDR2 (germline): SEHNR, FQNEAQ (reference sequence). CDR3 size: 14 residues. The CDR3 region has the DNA TGTGCCAGCAGCTTAGCGGGCGAGTCCTACGAGCAGTACTTC. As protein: CASSLAGESYEQYF.

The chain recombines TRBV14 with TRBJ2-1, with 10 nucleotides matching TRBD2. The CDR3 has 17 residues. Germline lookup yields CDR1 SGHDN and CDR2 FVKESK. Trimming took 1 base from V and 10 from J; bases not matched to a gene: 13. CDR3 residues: CASSQGPLAGDFWEQFF. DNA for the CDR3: TGTGCCAGCAGCCAAGGCCCGCTAGCGGGAGATTTTTGGGAGCAGTTCTTC.

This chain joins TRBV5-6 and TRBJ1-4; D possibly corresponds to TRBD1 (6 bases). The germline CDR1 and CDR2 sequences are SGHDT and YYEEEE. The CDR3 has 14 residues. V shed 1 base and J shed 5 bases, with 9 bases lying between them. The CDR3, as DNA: TGTGCCAGCAGCTTGCCAGGACAGAATGAAAAACTGTTTTTT. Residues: CASSLPGQNEKLFF.

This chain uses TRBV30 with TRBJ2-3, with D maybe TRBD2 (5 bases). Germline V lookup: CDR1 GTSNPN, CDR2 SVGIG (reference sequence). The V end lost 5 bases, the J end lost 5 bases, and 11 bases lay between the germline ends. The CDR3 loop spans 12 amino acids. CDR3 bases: TGTGCCTGGTCGCCGGGGAGAGATACGCAGTATTTT. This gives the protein CAWSPGRDTQYF.

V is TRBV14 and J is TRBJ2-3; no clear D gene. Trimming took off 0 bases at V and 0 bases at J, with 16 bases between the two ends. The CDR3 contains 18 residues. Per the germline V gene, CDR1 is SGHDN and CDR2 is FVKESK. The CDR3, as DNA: TGTGCCAGCAGCCAAGATCTTATGCGGAGAACTAGCACAGATACGCAGTATTTT. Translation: CASSQDLMRRTSTDTQYF. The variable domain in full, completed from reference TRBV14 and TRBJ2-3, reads EAGVTQFPSHSVIEKGQTVTLRCDPISGHDNLYWYRRVMGKEIKFLLHFVKESKQDESGMPNNRFLAERTGGTYSTLKVQPAELEDSGVYFCASSQDLMRRTSTDTQYFGPGTRLTVL.

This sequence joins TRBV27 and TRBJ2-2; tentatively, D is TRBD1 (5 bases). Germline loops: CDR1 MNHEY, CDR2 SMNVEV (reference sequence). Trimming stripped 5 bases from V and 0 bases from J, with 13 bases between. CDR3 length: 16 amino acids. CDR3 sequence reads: CASSPQELANTGELFF. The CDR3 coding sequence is TGTGCCAGCAGTCCACAGGAGCTCGCGAACACCGGGGAGCTGTTTTTT.